This T cell receptor beta chain was identified during a study of T cell changes during pregnancy in multiple sclerosis. A few counts support this clone. Here immunoSEQ multiplex PCR was the method, and the copy in TCRdb shows in-frame clones only, minus some. The top ten hold approximately 0.79% of the sample, which has about 79,000 clones, just over 90% seen once. Material: peripheral blood, obtained in the second trimester of pregnancy. The origin of this receptor is a female donor in good health, enrolled as a control in a pregnancy study.

The CDR3 DNA reads TGTGCCAGCTCGCCGCTCAGGGACACTGAAGCTTTCTTT. Translation gives CASSPLRDTEAFF. The chain has TRBV18 and TRBJ1-1; possible D gene TRBD1, 5 bases. Germline CDR1 and CDR2: KGHSH and LQKENI. Trimming pared 6 bases from V and 3 bases from J, leaving 11 bases between. This CDR3 has 13 amino acids.